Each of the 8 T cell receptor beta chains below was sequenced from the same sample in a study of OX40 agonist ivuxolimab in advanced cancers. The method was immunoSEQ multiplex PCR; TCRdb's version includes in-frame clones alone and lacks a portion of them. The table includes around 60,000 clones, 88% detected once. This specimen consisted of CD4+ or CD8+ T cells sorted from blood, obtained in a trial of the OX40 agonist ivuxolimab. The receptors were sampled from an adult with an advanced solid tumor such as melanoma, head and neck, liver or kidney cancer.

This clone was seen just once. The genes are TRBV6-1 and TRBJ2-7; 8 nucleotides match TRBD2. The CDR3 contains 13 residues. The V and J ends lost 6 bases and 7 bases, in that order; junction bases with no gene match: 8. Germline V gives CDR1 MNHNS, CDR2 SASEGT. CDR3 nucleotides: TGTGCCAGCAGGGGGCGGGGGGCGAGGGAGCAGTACTTC. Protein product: CASRGRGAREQYF.

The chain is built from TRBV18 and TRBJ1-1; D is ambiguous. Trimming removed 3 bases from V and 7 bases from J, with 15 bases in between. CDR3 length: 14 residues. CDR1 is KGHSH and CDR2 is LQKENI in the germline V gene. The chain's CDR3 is CASSPWTSRGEAFF. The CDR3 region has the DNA TGTGCCAGCTCACCCTGGACCTCCCGGGGTGAAGCTTTCTTT.

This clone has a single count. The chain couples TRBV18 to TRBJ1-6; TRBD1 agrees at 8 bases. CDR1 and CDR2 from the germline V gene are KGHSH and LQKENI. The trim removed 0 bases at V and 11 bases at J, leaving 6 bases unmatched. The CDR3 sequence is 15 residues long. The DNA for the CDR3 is TGTGCCAGCTCACCACCGACAGGGGAAAGAACACCCCTCCACTTT. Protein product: CASSPPTGERTPLHF.

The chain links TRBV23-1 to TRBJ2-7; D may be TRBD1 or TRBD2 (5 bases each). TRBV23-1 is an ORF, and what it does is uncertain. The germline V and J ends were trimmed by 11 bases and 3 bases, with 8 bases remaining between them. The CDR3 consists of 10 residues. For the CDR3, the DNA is TGCGCCCTTGGGGGCTACGAGCAGTACTTC. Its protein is CALGGYEQYF.

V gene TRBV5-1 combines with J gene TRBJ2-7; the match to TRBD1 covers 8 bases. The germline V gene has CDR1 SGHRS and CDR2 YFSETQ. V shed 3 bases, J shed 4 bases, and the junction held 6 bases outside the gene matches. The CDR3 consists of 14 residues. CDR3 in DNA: TGCGCCAGCAGCTCCCAGGGGGCTTTATACGAGCAGTACTTC. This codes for CASSSQGALYEQYF.

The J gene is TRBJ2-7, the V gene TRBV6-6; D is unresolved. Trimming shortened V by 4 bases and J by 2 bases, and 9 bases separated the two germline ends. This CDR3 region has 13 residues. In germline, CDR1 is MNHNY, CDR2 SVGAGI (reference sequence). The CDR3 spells CASSLSLAYEQYF. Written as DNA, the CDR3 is TGTGCCAGCAGTTTGTCTCTAGCCTACGAGCAGTACTTC.

In DNA, the CDR3 is TGTGCCAGCAGTAAAAGGCGGTGGGAATACAATGAGCAGTTCTTC. This sequence encodes CASSKRRWEYNEQFF. The chain joins TRBV6-1 to TRBJ2-1; no reliable D call. CDR1 is MNHNS and CDR2 is SASEGT in the germline V gene. V lost 5 bases, J lost 4 bases, and 15 bases lay in between. The CDR3 totals 15 residues.

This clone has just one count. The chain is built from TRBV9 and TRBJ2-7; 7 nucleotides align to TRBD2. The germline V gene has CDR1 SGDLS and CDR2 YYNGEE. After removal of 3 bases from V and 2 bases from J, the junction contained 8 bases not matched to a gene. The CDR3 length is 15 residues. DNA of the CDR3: TGTGCCAGCAGCGCACAAAGCGGGGTAGCCTACGAGCAGTACTTC. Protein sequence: CASSAQSGVAYEQYF.